The 8 T cell receptor beta chains given below trace back to one sample, sequenced in a study of blood T cell repertoires in COVID-19. Generated by immunoSEQ multiplex PCR, the TCRdb table keeps only in-frame clones and is missing some. The table lists 400,000 to 450,000 clones, around 90% of them singletons. Sequencing was carried out using PBMCs or T cells enriched from blood (not recorded which). Source of these receptors: a man between 18 and 35 years old who had recovered from COVID-19.

This chain uses TRBV6-5 with TRBJ1-4; D is perhaps TRBD1 (5 bases). The CDR3 contains 15 residues. The V end was cut by 5 bases, the J end by 3 bases, with 13 bases between. Germline CDR1 is MNHEY and CDR2 is SVGAGI. CDR3 protein: CASSPQGLANEKLFF. CDR3 sequence (DNA): TGTGCCAGCAGTCCTCAGGGTCTCGCTAATGAAAAACTGTTTTTT.

This sequence joins TRBV10-3 and TRBJ2-2, with 8 bases lining up with TRBD2. The J segment lost 4 bases and the V segment lost 4 bases, leaving 17 bases of the junction unmatched. CDR3 length: 19 amino acids. Germline-derived CDR1 and CDR2 are ENHRY and SYGVKD. The CDR3 DNA sequence: TGTGCCATCAGTGCCCTGAGCGGGAGACAATTACGCGGCACCGGGGAGCTGTTTTTT. Protein: CAISALSGRQLRGTGELFF.

J is TRBJ2-5 and V is TRBV25-1; D may be TRBD2 (5 bases). The V and J ends lost 6 bases and 6 bases respectively, with 14 bases between them. Germline CDR1 and CDR2: MGHDK and SYGVNS. This CDR3 has 13 residues. This CDR3 is CASSATSSKTQYF. The CDR3 bases are TGTGCCAGCAGCGCTACTAGTTCCAAGACCCAGTACTTC.

This rearrangement joins TRBV6-2 or TRBV6-3 to TRBJ2-7; D not resolved. In germline, CDR1 is MNHEY, CDR2 SVGEGT. The CDR3 runs 14 residues. Trimming removed 3 bases at V and 0 bases at J, with 9 bases between. The CDR3 DNA sequence: TGTGCCAGCAGTTATACGTGGAGCTCCTACGAGCAGTACTTC. Protein: CASSYTWSSYEQYF.

The chain recombines TRBV6-5 with TRBJ1-5, with 8 nucleotides matching TRBD1. The germline V gene encodes CDR1 MNHEY and CDR2 SVGAGI. The CDR3 loop spans 15 amino acids. Trimming cost V 6 bases and J 6 bases; bases outside gene matches: 10. CDR3 DNA: TGTGCCAGCAGAAAGGACAGGGTAGGGGGTCAGCCCCAGCATTTT. Protein product: CASRKDRVGGQPQHF.

This chain uses TRBV5-1 with TRBJ1-3; weak D call: TRBD1 (6 bases). Germline CDR1 SGHRS, CDR2 YFSETQ. The CDR3 contains 15 residues. The germline V and J ends were trimmed by 4 bases and 1 base, with 12 bases remaining between them. The CDR3 loop reads CASSIEGVSGNTIYF. CDR3 nucleotides: TGCGCCAGCAGCATCGAGGGGGTGTCTGGAAACACCATATATTTT.

This chain joins TRBV7-6 and TRBJ2-7; 11 bases agree with TRBD2. The CDR3 loop spans 14 amino acids. The germline gives CDR1 SGHVS, CDR2 FNYEAQ. V shed 3 bases and J 7 bases; nucleotides not matched to a gene: 5. CDR3 in amino acids: CASSLTSGTTEQYF. CDR3 sequence (DNA): TGTGCCAGCAGCTTGACTAGCGGGACAACTGAGCAGTACTTC.

The CDR3 DNA is TGTGCCAGTAGGCCGGAGCTGATCCGTAATGGCTACACCTTC. Translated, it gives CASRPELIRNGYTF. The V gene is TRBV19, the J gene TRBJ1-2; D is unresolved. There are 14 residues in the CDR3. Trimming pared 6 bases from V and 6 bases from J, leaving 17 bases between. Germline CDR1 and CDR2: LNHDA and SQIVND (reference sequence).